This is a list of T cell receptor beta chains from one sample in a study of CD8 T cells in ankylosing spondylitis. One entry per CDR3 protein results from TCRdb running MiXCR on the 5' RACE reads. Of roughly 300,000 distinct CDR3 sequences in the sample, 7% to 9% were seen once. Sequencing input: blood, either unsorted or a sorted T cell fraction (not recorded which). The receptors derive from a male donor with ankylosing spondylitis. The CDR3 runs from the conserved cysteine through the conserved F or W. D genes are given only for firm matches. Size is stated for part of the rows, as once, few or many counts, or as a class when the clone is expanded.

size,D,J,V,DNA,CDR3
many,NA,TRBJ2-3,TRBV20-1,TGCAGTGCTAGCCCGGACGGTACTAGCACAGATACGCAGTATTTT,CSASPDGTSTDTQYF
NA,NA,TRBJ2-5,TRBV6-5,TGTGCCAGCAGTTACAGGCAGGGGCAAGTGGAGACCCAGTACTTC,CASSYRQGQVETQYF
few,NA,TRBJ2-7,TRBV6-2/TRBV6-3,TGTGCCAGCAGGGAACAGGGAAGTGAGCAGTACTTC,CASREQGSEQYF
NA,NA,TRBJ1-2,TRBV7-3,TGTGCCAGCAGCTTGAGGCAGGGGTTTGGCTACACCTTC,CASSLRQGFGYTF
many,TRBD1,TRBJ1-5,TRBV29-1,TGCAGCGTTGGACAGGGGAATCAGCCCCAGCATTTT,CSVGQGNQPQHF
many,NA,TRBJ1-1,TRBV12-3/TRBV12-4,TGTGCCAGCAGTCCGACCCCGGGCCCCACCTCGTTGGTCACTGAAGCTTTCTTT,CASSPTPGPTSLVTEAFF
many,NA,TRBJ1-2,TRBV7-2,TGTGCCAGCAGCTTCAGGGACGGAATCTATGGCTACACCTTC,CASSFRDGIYGYTF
NA,NA,TRBJ2-1,TRBV11-3,TGTGCCAGCAGCTTAAGGGTACTGGATGAGCAGTTCTTC,CASSLRVLDEQFF
NA,TRBD1,TRBJ2-7,TRBV13,TGTGCCAGCAGCTTAAGGGGACAGGGGGCACCCTACGAGCAGTACTTC,CASSLRGQGAPYEQYF
NA,TRBD2,TRBJ2-1,TRBV5-1,TGCGCCAGCAGCTTGGAGCCTAGCGGGAGGGTTGGAGTGTTCTTC,CASSLEPSGRVGVFF
NA,TRBD2,TRBJ2-3,TRBV4-3,TGCGCCAGCAGCCAGAGTTTAGGTGGCGGGAGGGCAGATACGCAGTATTTT,CASSQSLGGGRADTQYF
many,NA,TRBJ1-5,TRBV12-3/TRBV12-4,TGTGCCAGCAGTTTCTCACAAAGCTCGGTGGTTGCTTTT,CASSFSQSSVVAF
NA,NA,TRBJ1-4,TRBV10-3,TGTGCCATCAGTCGAGGACCGCAAGATGAAAAACTGTTTTTT,CAISRGPQDEKLFF
NA,TRBD2,TRBJ2-1,TRBV4-1,TGCGCCAGCAGCCCTTCCCGGAGTAGCGGGAAGGCCGATGAGCAGTTCTTC,CASSPSRSSGKADEQFF
few,NA,TRBJ2-3,TRBV29-1,TGCAGCGTTAGACAGGTGGGCACAGATACGCAGTATTTT,CSVRQVGTDTQYF
few,TRBD1,TRBJ2-5,TRBV5-1,TGCGCCAGCAGCTCCTTGGGACAGGCGGAACAAGAGACCCAGTACTTC,CASSSLGQAEQETQYF
NA,TRBD2,TRBJ2-7,TRBV6-2/TRBV6-3,TGTGCCAGCAGTTTCGACATAACTAGCGATTATTCCTACGAGCAGTACTTC,CASSFDITSDYSYEQYF
NA,NA,TRBJ2-3,TRBV10-1,TGCGCCAGCAGTGATGTCCCGACAGTTAGCGGAGATACGCAGTATTTT,CASSDVPTVSGDTQYF
many,NA,TRBJ1-2,TRBV9,TGTGCCAGCAGCGGCGGGGCAGACTATGGCTACACCTTC,CASSGGADYGYTF
many,NA,TRBJ1-4,TRBV12-3/TRBV12-4,TGTGCCAGCAATACTAGGTTGACTAATGAAAAACTGTTTTTT,CASNTRLTNEKLFF
NA,NA,TRBJ2-3,TRBV5-1,TGCGCCAGCAGCTCCGTCGACAGCACAGATACGCAGTATTTT,CASSSVDSTDTQYF
few,NA,TRBJ2-1,TRBV12-3/TRBV12-4,TGTGCCAGCAGTCATGGCATGGGCTCCTACAATGAGCAGTTCTTC,CASSHGMGSYNEQFF
NA,NA,TRBJ2-7,TRBV5-5,TGTGCCAGCAGCTTCTGGGGTCAGGAGCAGTACTTC,CASSFWGQEQYF
many,NA,TRBJ2-1,TRBV5-1,TGCGCCAGCAGATTCACCGGGAGCGATGAGCAGTTCTTC,CASRFTGSDEQFF
NA,NA,TRBJ2-1,TRBV9,TGTGCCAGCAGCGTAGAAGGAAGTCCGAATGTGCAGTTCTTC,CASSVEGSPNVQFF
NA,TRBD2,TRBJ2-4,TRBV4-1,TGCGCCAGCAGCCAAGATCGGGTAGCGGGAGGTGCCGTAGGGGCCAAAAACATTCAGTACTTC,CASSQDRVAGGAVGAKNIQYF
NA,TRBD2,TRBJ2-3,TRBV12-3/TRBV12-4,TGTGCCAGCAGTGGGTCTGAGCGGGGGTTCACAGATACGCAGTATTTT,CASSGSERGFTDTQYF
few,TRBD2,TRBJ2-2,TRBV7-2,TGTGCCAGCAGCTTACCTAGCGGGATGGCCGGGGAGCTGTTTTTT,CASSLPSGMAGELFF
few,TRBD2,TRBJ2-3,TRBV4-2,TGTGCCAGCAGCACCCGACTAGCGGGACTGGTAGATACGCAGTATTTT,CASSTRLAGLVDTQYF